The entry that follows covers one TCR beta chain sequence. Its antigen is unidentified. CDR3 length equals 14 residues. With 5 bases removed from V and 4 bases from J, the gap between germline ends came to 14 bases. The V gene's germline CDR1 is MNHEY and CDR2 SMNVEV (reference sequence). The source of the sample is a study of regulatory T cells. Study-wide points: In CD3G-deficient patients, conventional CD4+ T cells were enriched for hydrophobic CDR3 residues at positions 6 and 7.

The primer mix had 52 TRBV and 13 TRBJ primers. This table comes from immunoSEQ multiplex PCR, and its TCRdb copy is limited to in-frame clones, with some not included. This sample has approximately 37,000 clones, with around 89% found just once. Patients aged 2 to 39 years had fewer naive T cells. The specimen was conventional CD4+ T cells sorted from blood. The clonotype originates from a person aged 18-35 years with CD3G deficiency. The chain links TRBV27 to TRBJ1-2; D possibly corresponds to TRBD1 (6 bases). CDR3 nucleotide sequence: TGTGCCAGCAGTGGGACACTCGACGGCTATGGCTACACCTTC. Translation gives CASSGTLDGYGYTF.